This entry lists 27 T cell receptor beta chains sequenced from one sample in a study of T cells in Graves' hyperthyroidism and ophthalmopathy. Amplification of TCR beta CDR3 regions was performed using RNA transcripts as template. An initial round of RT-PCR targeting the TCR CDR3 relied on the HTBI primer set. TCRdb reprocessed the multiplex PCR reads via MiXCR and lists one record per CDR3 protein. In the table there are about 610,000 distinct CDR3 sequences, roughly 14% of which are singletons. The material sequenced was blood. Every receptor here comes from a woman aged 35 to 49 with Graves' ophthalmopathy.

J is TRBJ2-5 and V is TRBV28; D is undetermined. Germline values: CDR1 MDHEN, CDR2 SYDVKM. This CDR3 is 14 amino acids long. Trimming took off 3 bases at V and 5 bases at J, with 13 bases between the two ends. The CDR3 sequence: CASSFTAAPETQYF. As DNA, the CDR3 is TGTGCCAGCAGTTTTACGGCTGCACCGGAGACCCAGTACTTC.

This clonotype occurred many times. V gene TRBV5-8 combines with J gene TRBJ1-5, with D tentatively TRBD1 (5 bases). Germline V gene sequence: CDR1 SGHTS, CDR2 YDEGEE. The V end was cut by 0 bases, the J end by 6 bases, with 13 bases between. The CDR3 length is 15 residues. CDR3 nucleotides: TGTGCCAGCAGCTTGGGGCAGGGTGAGGCTCAGCCCCAGCATTTT. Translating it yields CASSLGQGEAQPQHF.

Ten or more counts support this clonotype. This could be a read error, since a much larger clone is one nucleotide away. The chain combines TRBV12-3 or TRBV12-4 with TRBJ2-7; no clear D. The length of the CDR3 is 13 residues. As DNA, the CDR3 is TGTGCCGGCAGTTTATGGGCCAACTACGAGCAGTACTTC. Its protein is CAGSLWANYEQYF.

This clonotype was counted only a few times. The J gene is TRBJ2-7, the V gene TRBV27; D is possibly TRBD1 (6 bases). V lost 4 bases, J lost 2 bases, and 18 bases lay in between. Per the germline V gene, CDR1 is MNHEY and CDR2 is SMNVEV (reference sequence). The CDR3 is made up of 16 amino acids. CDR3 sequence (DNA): TGTGCCAGCAGTTCCTCCTCTCTAGGGGGACCCTACGAGCAGTACTTC. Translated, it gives CASSSSSLGGPYEQYF.

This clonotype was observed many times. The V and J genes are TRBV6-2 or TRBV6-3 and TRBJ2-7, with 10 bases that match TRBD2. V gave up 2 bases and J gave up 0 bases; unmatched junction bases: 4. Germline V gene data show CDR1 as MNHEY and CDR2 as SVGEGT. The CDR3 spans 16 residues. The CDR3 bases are TGTGCCAGCAGTTACCTACTAGCGGGGAGCTCCTACGAGCAGTACTTC. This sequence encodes CASSYLLAGSSYEQYF.

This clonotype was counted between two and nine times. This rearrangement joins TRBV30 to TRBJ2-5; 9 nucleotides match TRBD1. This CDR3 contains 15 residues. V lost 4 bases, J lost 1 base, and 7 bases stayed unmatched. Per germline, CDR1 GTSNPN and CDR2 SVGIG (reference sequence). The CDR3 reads CAWTRTGALQETQYF. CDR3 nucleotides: TGTGCCTGGACCAGGACAGGGGCCCTCCAAGAGACCCAGTACTTC.

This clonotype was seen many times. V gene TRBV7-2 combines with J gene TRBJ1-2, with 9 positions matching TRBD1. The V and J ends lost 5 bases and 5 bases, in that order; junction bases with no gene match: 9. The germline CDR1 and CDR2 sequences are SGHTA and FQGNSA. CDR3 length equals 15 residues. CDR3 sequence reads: CASSPFLGQGYGYTF. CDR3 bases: TGTGCCAGCAGCCCGTTCTTAGGACAGGGGTATGGCTACACCTTC.

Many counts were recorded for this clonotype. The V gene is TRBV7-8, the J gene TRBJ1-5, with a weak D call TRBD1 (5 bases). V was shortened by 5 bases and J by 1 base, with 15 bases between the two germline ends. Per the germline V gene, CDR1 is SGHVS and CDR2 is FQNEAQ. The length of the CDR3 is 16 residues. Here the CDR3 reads CASSDTGTTSNQPQHF. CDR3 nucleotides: TGTGCCAGCAGCGATACCGGGACGACGAGCAATCAGCCCCAGCATTTT.

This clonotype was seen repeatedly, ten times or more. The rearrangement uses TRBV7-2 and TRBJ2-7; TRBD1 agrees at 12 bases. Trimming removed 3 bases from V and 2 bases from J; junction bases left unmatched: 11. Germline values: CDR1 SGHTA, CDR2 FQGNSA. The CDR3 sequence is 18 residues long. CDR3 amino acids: CASSLATSGTGGTYEQYF. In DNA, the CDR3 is TGTGCCAGCAGCTTGGCGACCTCCGGGACAGGGGGCACCTACGAGCAGTACTTC.

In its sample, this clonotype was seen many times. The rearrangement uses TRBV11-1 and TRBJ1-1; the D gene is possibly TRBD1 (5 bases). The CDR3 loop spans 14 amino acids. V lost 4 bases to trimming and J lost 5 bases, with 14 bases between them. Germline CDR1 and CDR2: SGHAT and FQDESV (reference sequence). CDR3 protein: CASSSTGGRTEAFF. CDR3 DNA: TGTGCCAGCAGCTCTACAGGAGGGCGGACTGAAGCTTTCTTT.

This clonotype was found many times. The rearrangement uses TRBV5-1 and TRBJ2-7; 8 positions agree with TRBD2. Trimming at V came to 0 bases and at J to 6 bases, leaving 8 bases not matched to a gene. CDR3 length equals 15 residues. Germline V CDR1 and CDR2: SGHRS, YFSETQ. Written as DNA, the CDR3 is TGCGCCAGCAGCTTGGAGGGCAGCGGGAGTCGCGAGCAGTACTTC. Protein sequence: CASSLEGSGSREQYF.

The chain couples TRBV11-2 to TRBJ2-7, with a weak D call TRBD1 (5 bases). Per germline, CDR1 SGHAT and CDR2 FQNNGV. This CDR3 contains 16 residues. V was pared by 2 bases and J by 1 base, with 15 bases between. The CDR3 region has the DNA TGTGCCAGCAGCTTAAGGGGTTTTGGCCGGTCCTACGAGCAGTACTTC. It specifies CASSLRGFGRSYEQYF.

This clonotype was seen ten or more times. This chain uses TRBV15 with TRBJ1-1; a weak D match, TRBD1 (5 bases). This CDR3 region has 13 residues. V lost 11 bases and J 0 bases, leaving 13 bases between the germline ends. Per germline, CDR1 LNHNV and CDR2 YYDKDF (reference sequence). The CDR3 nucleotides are TGTGCCGGAGCGACAGAATTGAACACTGAAGCTTTCTTT. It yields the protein CAGATELNTEAFF.

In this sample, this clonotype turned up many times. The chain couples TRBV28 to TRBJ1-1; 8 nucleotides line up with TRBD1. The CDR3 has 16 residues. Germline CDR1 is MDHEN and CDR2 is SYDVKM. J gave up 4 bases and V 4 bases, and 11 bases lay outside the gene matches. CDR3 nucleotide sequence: TGTGCCAGCAGTTCTCGGAGGACAGGGTGGACCACTGAAGCTTTCTTT. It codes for CASSSRRTGWTTEAFF.

The CDR3 is CASSYGPPSKAFF. The CDR3 nucleotides read TGTGCCAGCAGTTACGGGCCACCTTCTAAAGCTTTCTTT. This chain connects TRBV6-5 to TRBJ1-1; D unclear. The CDR3 spans 13 residues. The V gene's germline CDR1 is MNHEY and CDR2 SVGAGI. V lost 2 bases to trimming and J lost 9 bases, with 13 bases between them.

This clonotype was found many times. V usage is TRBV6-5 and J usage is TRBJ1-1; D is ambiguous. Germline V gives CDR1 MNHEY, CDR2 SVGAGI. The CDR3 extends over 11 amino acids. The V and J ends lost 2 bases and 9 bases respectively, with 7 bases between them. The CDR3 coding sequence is TGTGCCAGCAGTTACGGAAATAAAGCTTTCTTT. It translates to CASSYGNKAFF.

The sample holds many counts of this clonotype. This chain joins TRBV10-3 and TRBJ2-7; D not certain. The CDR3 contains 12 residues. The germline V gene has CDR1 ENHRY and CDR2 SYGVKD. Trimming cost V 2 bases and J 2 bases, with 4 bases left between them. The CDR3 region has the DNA TGTGCCATCAGTGAGACAGCCTACGAGCAGTACTTC. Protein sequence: CAISETAYEQYF.

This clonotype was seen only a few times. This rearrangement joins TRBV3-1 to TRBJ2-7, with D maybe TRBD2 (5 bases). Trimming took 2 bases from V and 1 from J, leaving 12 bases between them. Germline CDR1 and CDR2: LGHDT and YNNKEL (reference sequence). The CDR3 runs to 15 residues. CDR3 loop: CASSQKGSGSYEQYF. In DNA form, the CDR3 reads TGTGCCAGCAGCCAAAAAGGATCGGGATCCTACGAGCAGTACTTC.

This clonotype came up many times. The CDR3 is CASSLFGRANTGELFF. The CDR3, as DNA: TGTGCCAGCAGTTTATTCGGGAGGGCGAACACCGGGGAGCTGTTTTTT. This chain uses TRBV28 with TRBJ2-2, with TRBD2 matching 8 bases. This CDR3 region has 16 residues. The V gene's germline CDR1 is MDHEN and CDR2 SYDVKM. J lost 0 bases, V lost 1 base, and 1 base had no gene match.

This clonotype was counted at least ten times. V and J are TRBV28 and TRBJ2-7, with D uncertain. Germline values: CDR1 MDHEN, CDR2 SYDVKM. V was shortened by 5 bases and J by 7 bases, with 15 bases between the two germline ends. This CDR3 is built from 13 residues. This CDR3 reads CASSPRVVWEQYF. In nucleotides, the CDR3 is TGTGCCAGCAGTCCCCGAGTGGTTTGGGAGCAGTACTTC.

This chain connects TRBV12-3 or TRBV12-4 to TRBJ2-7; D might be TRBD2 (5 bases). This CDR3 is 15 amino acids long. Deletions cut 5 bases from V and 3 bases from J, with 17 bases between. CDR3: CASSPGPLRDYEQYF. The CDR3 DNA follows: TGTGCCAGCAGTCCTGGACCCCTTCGGGACTACGAGCAGTACTTC.

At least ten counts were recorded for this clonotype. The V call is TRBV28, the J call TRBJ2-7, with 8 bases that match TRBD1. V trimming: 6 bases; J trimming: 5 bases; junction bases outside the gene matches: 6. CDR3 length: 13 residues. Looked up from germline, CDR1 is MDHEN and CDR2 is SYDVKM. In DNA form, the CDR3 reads TGTGCCAGCAGGATTGACAGGGGCCACGAGCAGTACTTC. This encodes CASRIDRGHEQYF.

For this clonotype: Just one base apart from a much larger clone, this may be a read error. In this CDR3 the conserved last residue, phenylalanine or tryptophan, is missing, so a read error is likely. CDR3 coding DNA: TGTGCCAGCAGTTTAGGGGGCCGATTTTACGAGCAGTACTCC. Its protein product is CASSLGGRFYEQYS. The chain employs TRBV12-3 or TRBV12-4 and TRBJ2-7; tentatively, D is TRBD1 (5 bases). V was shortened by 1 base and J by 4 bases, with 11 bases between the two germline ends. This CDR3 spans 14 amino acids.

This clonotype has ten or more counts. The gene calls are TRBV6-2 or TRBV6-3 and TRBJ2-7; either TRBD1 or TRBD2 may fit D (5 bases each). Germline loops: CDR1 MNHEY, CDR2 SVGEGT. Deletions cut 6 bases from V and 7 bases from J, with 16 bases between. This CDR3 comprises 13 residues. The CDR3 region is CASSPGPRGEQYF. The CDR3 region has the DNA TGTGCCAGCAGCCCGGGGCCCCGAGGGGAGCAGTACTTC.

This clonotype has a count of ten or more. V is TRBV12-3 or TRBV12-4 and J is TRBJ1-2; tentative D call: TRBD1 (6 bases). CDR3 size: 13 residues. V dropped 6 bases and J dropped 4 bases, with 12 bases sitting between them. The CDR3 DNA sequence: TGTGCCAGCAGAACGGAGGGGGGCTATGGCTACACCTTC. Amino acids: CASRTEGGYGYTF.

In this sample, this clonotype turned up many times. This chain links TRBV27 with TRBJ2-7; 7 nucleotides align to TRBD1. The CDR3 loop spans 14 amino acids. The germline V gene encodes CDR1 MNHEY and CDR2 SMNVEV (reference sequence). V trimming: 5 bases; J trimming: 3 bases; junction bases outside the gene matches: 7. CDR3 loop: CASSGTVEGYEQYF. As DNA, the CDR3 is TGTGCCAGCAGTGGGACAGTGGAAGGCTACGAGCAGTACTTC.

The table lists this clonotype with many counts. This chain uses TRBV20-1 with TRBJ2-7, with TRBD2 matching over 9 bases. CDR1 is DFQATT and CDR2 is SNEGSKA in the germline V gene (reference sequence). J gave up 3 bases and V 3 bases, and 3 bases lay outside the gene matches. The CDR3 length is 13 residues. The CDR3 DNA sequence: TGCAGTGCTAGTCAAGCGGGAGGCTACGAGCAGTACTTC. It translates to CSASQAGGYEQYF.